This is a list of T cell receptor beta chains from one sample in a study of T cells after yellow fever vaccination. TCRdb independently ran MiXCR on the 5' RACE reads; one entry per CDR3 protein. The sample holds 120,000 or so distinct CDR3 sequences, nearly 15% seen once. This specimen was CD8+ T cells sorted from PBMCs, taken 5 days after the yellow fever booster vaccination. These TCRs come from a man aged 18-30 years who received the YFV17D yellow fever vaccine. CDR3s include the opening cysteine and the closing phenylalanine or tryptophan. Fields, in order: clone size, V gene, D gene, J gene, CDR3 DNA, CDR3 protein. A D gene is named only where the DNA matches it firmly. The listing skips clone size in some rows; elsewhere it reads once, few, many or a size class.

clone_size: few; v_call: TRBV7-9; d_call: -; j_call: TRBJ2-6; cdr3_nt: TGTGCCAGCAGCTTAATTCTGGATCCTGGGGCCAACGTCCTGACTTTC; cdr3_aa: CASSLILDPGANVLTF
clone_size: -; v_call: TRBV5-1; d_call: TRBD1; j_call: TRBJ1-6; cdr3_nt: TGCGCCAGCAGCTTGGAGGGGCCAGGGGGCTCACCCCTCCACTTT; cdr3_aa: CASSLEGPGGSPLHF
clone_size: medium-sized; v_call: TRBV7-2; d_call: -; j_call: TRBJ1-4; cdr3_nt: TGTGCCAGCAGCCCCGGCGGAGGGCGTGCAACTAATGAAAAACTGTTTTTT; cdr3_aa: CASSPGGGRATNEKLFF
clone_size: -; v_call: TRBV20-1; d_call: -; j_call: TRBJ2-7; cdr3_nt: TGCAGTGCTGAGGGGGGAGTCTACGAGCAGTACTTC; cdr3_aa: CSAEGGVYEQYF
clone_size: -; v_call: TRBV29-1; d_call: -; j_call: TRBJ2-1; cdr3_nt: TGCAGCGCACGACCACCGGTCTACAATGAGCAGTTCTTC; cdr3_aa: CSARPPVYNEQFF
clone_size: few; v_call: TRBV29-1; d_call: -; j_call: TRBJ2-2; cdr3_nt: TGCAGCGCCCGTGGGGGGTCTGGCACCGGGGAGCTGTTTTTT; cdr3_aa: CSARGGSGTGELFF
clone_size: few; v_call: TRBV29-1; d_call: -; j_call: TRBJ1-2; cdr3_nt: TGCAGCGTTGAACGGGGGCGTGACGACTATGGCTACACCTTC; cdr3_aa: CSVERGRDDYGYTF
clone_size: -; v_call: TRBV18; d_call: -; j_call: TRBJ2-7; cdr3_nt: TGTGCCAGCTCATCGCAGGGGCAATCCTACGAGCAGTACTTC; cdr3_aa: CASSSQGQSYEQYF
clone_size: few; v_call: TRBV27; d_call: -; j_call: TRBJ2-3; cdr3_nt: TGTGCCAGCAGTGGAGTGGGAGATACGCAGTATTTT; cdr3_aa: CASSGVGDTQYF
clone_size: few; v_call: TRBV20-1; d_call: -; j_call: TRBJ2-4; cdr3_nt: TGCGCCGCGGTTGGGGGGCCATTCAAAAACATTCAGTACTTC; cdr3_aa: CAAVGGPFKNIQYF
clone_size: few; v_call: TRBV12-3/TRBV12-4; d_call: -; j_call: TRBJ2-7; cdr3_nt: TGTGCCAGCAGTTTAGGTAGGGATTCCGAGCAGTACTTC; cdr3_aa: CASSLGRDSEQYF
clone_size: -; v_call: TRBV14; d_call: -; j_call: TRBJ1-6; cdr3_nt: TGTGCCAGCAGCCGATACAACTCACCCCTCCACTTT; cdr3_aa: CASSRYNSPLHF
clone_size: few; v_call: TRBV6-6; d_call: -; j_call: TRBJ2-1; cdr3_nt: TGTGCCAGCAGTTACTCGGGCCAGGGCTTGAATGAGCAGTTCTTC; cdr3_aa: CASSYSGQGLNEQFF
clone_size: -; v_call: TRBV6-5; d_call: -; j_call: TRBJ1-2; cdr3_nt: TGTGCCAGCAGCTTAGGGCCCTCCGGCGGCTACACCTTC; cdr3_aa: CASSLGPSGGYTF
clone_size: -; v_call: TRBV7-3; d_call: TRBD2; j_call: TRBJ2-6; cdr3_nt: TGTGCCAGCAGCCCTCGCGGGGGGCTGGGGTCTGGGGCCAACGTCCTGACTTTC; cdr3_aa: CASSPRGGLGSGANVLTF
clone_size: -; v_call: TRBV7-9; d_call: -; j_call: TRBJ1-1; cdr3_nt: TGTGCCAGCAGCTTCCCCACCTCGAACACTGAAGCTTTCTTT; cdr3_aa: CASSFPTSNTEAFF
clone_size: few; v_call: TRBV12-3/TRBV12-4; d_call: TRBD2; j_call: TRBJ2-2; cdr3_nt: TGTGCCAGCAGCCCCGTCGGGGGGGCCGCCGGGGAGCTGTTTTTT; cdr3_aa: CASSPVGGAAGELFF
clone_size: -; v_call: TRBV7-8; d_call: TRBD1; j_call: TRBJ2-5; cdr3_nt: TGTGCCAGCAGCTTAGTTTCAGGGACAGGGGAGACCCAGTACTTC; cdr3_aa: CASSLVSGTGETQYF
clone_size: -; v_call: TRBV5-1; d_call: TRBD1; j_call: TRBJ1-2; cdr3_nt: TGCGCCAGCAGCTGGGACAGCTATGGCTACACCTTC; cdr3_aa: CASSWDSYGYTF
clone_size: few; v_call: TRBV20-1; d_call: TRBD2; j_call: TRBJ2-3; cdr3_nt: TGCAGTGCTACAACTAGCGGGGGGTTTACAGATACGCAGTATTTT; cdr3_aa: CSATTSGGFTDTQYF
clone_size: few; v_call: TRBV7-6; d_call: -; j_call: TRBJ2-7; cdr3_nt: TGTGCCAGCAGCCCAGGGGGGGGACCCTACGAGCAGTACTTC; cdr3_aa: CASSPGGGPYEQYF
clone_size: -; v_call: TRBV5-1; d_call: -; j_call: TRBJ1-1; cdr3_nt: TGCGCCAGCAGCTTGGTTTCAGGGTTAATTGCTGAAGCTTTCTTT; cdr3_aa: CASSLVSGLIAEAFF
clone_size: few; v_call: TRBV12-3/TRBV12-4; d_call: -; j_call: TRBJ2-7; cdr3_nt: TGTGCCAGCAGTACCGGGAACTACGAGCAGTACTTC; cdr3_aa: CASSTGNYEQYF
clone_size: few; v_call: TRBV3-1; d_call: -; j_call: TRBJ1-1; cdr3_nt: TGTGCCAGCGCCTCCGTGGAGAACACTGAAGCTTTCTTT; cdr3_aa: CASASVENTEAFF
clone_size: -; v_call: TRBV5-4; d_call: TRBD1; j_call: TRBJ1-1; cdr3_nt: TGTGCCAGCAGCTTGTCCCCACGGACAGGGACTGAAGCTTTCTTT; cdr3_aa: CASSLSPRTGTEAFF
clone_size: -; v_call: TRBV4-1; d_call: TRBD2; j_call: TRBJ2-1; cdr3_nt: TGCGCCAGCAGCCGACTAGCGGACTCCTACAATGAGCAGTTCTTC; cdr3_aa: CASSRLADSYNEQFF
clone_size: -; v_call: TRBV12-3/TRBV12-4; d_call: -; j_call: TRBJ2-1; cdr3_nt: TGTGCCAGCAGTTTATTTAGCGGATACAATGAGCAGTTCTTC; cdr3_aa: CASSLFSGYNEQFF
clone_size: few; v_call: TRBV20-1; d_call: TRBD1; j_call: TRBJ1-5; cdr3_nt: TGCAGTGCTACGACAGGGGTGAGCAATCAGCCCCAGCATTTT; cdr3_aa: CSATTGVSNQPQHF
clone_size: -; v_call: TRBV20-1; d_call: -; j_call: TRBJ2-1; cdr3_nt: TGCAGTGCTAGAGAGGCAGGGACGGGGATCAATGAGCAGTTCTTC; cdr3_aa: CSAREAGTGINEQFF
clone_size: few; v_call: TRBV6-5; d_call: -; j_call: TRBJ2-2; cdr3_nt: TGTGCCAGCAGTTGGGTTTTAGCCGGGGAGCTGTTTTTT; cdr3_aa: CASSWVLAGELFF
clone_size: -; v_call: TRBV7-9; d_call: -; j_call: TRBJ2-6; cdr3_nt: TGTGCCAGCAGCTTGATAGGGATGCCTGTAGGGGCCAACGTCCTGACTTTC; cdr3_aa: CASSLIGMPVGANVLTF
clone_size: -; v_call: TRBV15; d_call: -; j_call: TRBJ2-4; cdr3_nt: TGTGTCACCAGCAGAGAGCGGGCGCGAAACATTCAGTACTTC; cdr3_aa: CVTSRERARNIQYF
clone_size: -; v_call: TRBV12-3/TRBV12-4; d_call: -; j_call: TRBJ1-2; cdr3_nt: TGTGCCAGCAGTACCCGACACCGACCGAACTATGGCTACACCTTC; cdr3_aa: CASSTRHRPNYGYTF
clone_size: few; v_call: TRBV4-3; d_call: TRBD2; j_call: TRBJ2-3; cdr3_nt: TGCGCCAGCAGCCAACCTGGACTAGCGGGAGGAACCACAGATACGCAGTATTTT; cdr3_aa: CASSQPGLAGGTTDTQYF
clone_size: many; v_call: TRBV14; d_call: -; j_call: TRBJ2-7; cdr3_nt: TGTGCCAGCAGCCCGGAGGGCTTTTCCTACGAGCAGTACTTC; cdr3_aa: CASSPEGFSYEQYF
clone_size: few; v_call: TRBV12-3/TRBV12-4; d_call: TRBD1; j_call: TRBJ2-3; cdr3_nt: TGTGCCAGCAGTCGGACAGGTTTCACAGATACGCAGTATTTT; cdr3_aa: CASSRTGFTDTQYF
clone_size: -; v_call: TRBV9; d_call: -; j_call: TRBJ2-3; cdr3_nt: TGTGCCAGCAGCCCCGGTTTCACAGATACGCAGTATTTT; cdr3_aa: CASSPGFTDTQYF
clone_size: -; v_call: TRBV24-1; d_call: -; j_call: TRBJ2-1; cdr3_nt: TGTGCCACCAGTGGTGGGTGGGGACCCAATGAGCAGTTCTTC; cdr3_aa: CATSGGWGPNEQFF
clone_size: few; v_call: TRBV12-3/TRBV12-4; d_call: TRBD1; j_call: TRBJ1-2; cdr3_nt: TGTGCCAGCAGTTTCCCGGACAGGTTGGGCTACACCTTC; cdr3_aa: CASSFPDRLGYTF
clone_size: -; v_call: TRBV29-1; d_call: -; j_call: TRBJ2-3; cdr3_nt: TGCAGCGTTGAGGTTGCTAGCACAGATACGCAGTATTTT; cdr3_aa: CSVEVASTDTQYF
clone_size: -; v_call: TRBV6-5; d_call: TRBD1; j_call: TRBJ2-3; cdr3_nt: TGTGCCACCACCGACAGGGTCGTGGATACGCAGTATTTT; cdr3_aa: CATTDRVVDTQYF
clone_size: -; v_call: TRBV5-1; d_call: TRBD1; j_call: TRBJ1-2; cdr3_nt: TGCGCCAGCAGCCCAAGAACGACAGGGGGCCATAGACATGGCTACACCTTC; cdr3_aa: CASSPRTTGGHRHGYTF
clone_size: -; v_call: TRBV27; d_call: -; j_call: TRBJ1-5; cdr3_nt: TGTGCCAGCAGTTCGAATCCCCAAGTGAATCAGCCCCAGCATTTT; cdr3_aa: CASSSNPQVNQPQHF
clone_size: many; v_call: TRBV9; d_call: -; j_call: TRBJ2-2; cdr3_nt: TGTGCCAGCAGCGTAGTACCCGGGGAGCTGTTTTTT; cdr3_aa: CASSVVPGELFF
clone_size: many; v_call: TRBV4-1; d_call: TRBD1; j_call: TRBJ2-5; cdr3_nt: TGCGCCAGCAGCCGCACACCGGGACAGGGAGAGACCCAGTACTTC; cdr3_aa: CASSRTPGQGETQYF
clone_size: few; v_call: TRBV24-1; d_call: TRBD1; j_call: TRBJ1-5; cdr3_nt: TGTGCCACCAGTGACGACAGGGGGGATCAGCCCCAGCATTTT; cdr3_aa: CATSDDRGDQPQHF
clone_size: few; v_call: TRBV29-1; d_call: TRBD1; j_call: TRBJ2-3; cdr3_nt: TGCAGCGTAGCCGGGACAGGGGGCGCTGGGGCAGATACGCAGTATTTT; cdr3_aa: CSVAGTGGAGADTQYF
clone_size: once; v_call: TRBV5-1; d_call: TRBD1; j_call: TRBJ2-1; cdr3_nt: TGCGCCAGCAGCTCCACCGGGACAGACAATGAGCAGTTCTTC; cdr3_aa: CASSSTGTDNEQFF
clone_size: -; v_call: TRBV7-8; d_call: -; j_call: TRBJ2-7; cdr3_nt: TGTGCCAGCAGCTCCCCACATGGGGGGCCACTTTACGAGCAGTACTTC; cdr3_aa: CASSSPHGGPLYEQYF
clone_size: -; v_call: TRBV3-1; d_call: -; j_call: TRBJ2-7; cdr3_nt: TGTGCCAGCAGCCAACAGGGAAGCTACGAGCAGTACTTC; cdr3_aa: CASSQQGSYEQYF
clone_size: few; v_call: TRBV4-3; d_call: -; j_call: TRBJ1-2; cdr3_nt: TGCGCCAGCAGCCAAGTAACTATGGATGGCTACACCTTC; cdr3_aa: CASSQVTMDGYTF
clone_size: -; v_call: TRBV7-9; d_call: -; j_call: TRBJ2-5; cdr3_nt: TGTGCCAGCGATAGGGCCCCCCCCGGTATCGGGGAGACCCAGTACTTC; cdr3_aa: CASDRAPPGIGETQYF